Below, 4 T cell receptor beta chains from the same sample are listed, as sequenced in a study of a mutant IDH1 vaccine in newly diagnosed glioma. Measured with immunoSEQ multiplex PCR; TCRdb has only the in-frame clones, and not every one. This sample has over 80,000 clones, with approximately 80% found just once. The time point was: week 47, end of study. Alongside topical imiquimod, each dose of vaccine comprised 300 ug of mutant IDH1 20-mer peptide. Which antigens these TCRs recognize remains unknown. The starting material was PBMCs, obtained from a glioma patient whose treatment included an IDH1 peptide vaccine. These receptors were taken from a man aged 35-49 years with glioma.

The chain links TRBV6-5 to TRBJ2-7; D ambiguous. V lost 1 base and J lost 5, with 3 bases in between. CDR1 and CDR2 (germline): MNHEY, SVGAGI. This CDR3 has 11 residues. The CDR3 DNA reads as TGTGCCAGCAGTTACTTCCACGAGCAGTACTTC. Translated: CASSYFHEQYF.

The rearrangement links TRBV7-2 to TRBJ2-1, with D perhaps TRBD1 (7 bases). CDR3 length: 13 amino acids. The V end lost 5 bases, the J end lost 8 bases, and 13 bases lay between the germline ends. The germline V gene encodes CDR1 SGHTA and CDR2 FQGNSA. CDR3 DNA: TGTGCCAGCAGCCCGGGAGACAGGGATGAGCAGTTCTTC. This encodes CASSPGDRDEQFF.

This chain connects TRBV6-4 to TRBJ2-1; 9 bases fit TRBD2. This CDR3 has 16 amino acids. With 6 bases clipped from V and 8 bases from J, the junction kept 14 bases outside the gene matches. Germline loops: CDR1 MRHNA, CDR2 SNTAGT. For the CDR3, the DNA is TGTGCCAGCAGCTTTAATAGCGGGAGTCCTAAGGATGAGCAGTTCTTC. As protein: CASSFNSGSPKDEQFF.

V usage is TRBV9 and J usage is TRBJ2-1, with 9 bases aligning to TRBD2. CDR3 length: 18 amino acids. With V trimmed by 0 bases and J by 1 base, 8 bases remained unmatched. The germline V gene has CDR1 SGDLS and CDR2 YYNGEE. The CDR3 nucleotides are TGTGCCAGCAGCGTAGCTGGCGGGGGGGCCGGGTCCTACAATGAGCAGTTCTTC. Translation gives CASSVAGGGAGSYNEQFF.